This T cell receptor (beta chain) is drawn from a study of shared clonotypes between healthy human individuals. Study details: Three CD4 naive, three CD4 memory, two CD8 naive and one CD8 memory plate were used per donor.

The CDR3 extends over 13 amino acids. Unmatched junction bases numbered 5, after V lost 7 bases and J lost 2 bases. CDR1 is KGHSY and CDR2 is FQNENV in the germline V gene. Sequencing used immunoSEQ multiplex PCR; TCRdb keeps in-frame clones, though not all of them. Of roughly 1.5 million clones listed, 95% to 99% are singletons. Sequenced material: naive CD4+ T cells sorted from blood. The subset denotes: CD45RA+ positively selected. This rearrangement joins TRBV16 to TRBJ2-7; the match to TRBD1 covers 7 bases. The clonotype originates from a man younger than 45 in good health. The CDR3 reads CASKDRLAYEQYF. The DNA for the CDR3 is TGTGCCAGCAAGGACAGGTTAGCCTACGAGCAGTACTTC.